This is a list of T cell receptor beta chains from one sample in a study of early T cells in non-severe SARS-CoV-2 infection. One entry per CDR3 protein results from TCRdb running MiXCR on the 5' RACE reads. Among tens of thousands of distinct CDR3 sequences listed, less than 8% were seen once. Sequenced: whole blood. Receptors originate from an adult who was a healthcare worker with PCR-confirmed SARS-CoV-2 infection or an uninfected control (not recorded which). The CDR3 runs from the conserved cysteine through the conserved F or W. The D gene is left open where the match is weak. The listing skips clone size in some rows; elsewhere it reads once, few, many or a size class.

abundance,v_gene,j_gene,d_gene,CDR3aa,CDR3nt
many,TRBV11-2,TRBJ2-7,-,CASSLQGDISYEQYF,TGTGCCAGCAGCCTCCAAGGGGACATCTCCTACGAGCAGTACTTC
-,TRBV2,TRBJ2-7,TRBD1,CASKRTGSYEQYF,TGTGCCAGCAAGAGGACAGGGAGCTACGAGCAGTACTTC
many,TRBV6-2/TRBV6-3,TRBJ2-1,TRBD2,CASSRTSVSYNEQFF,TGTGCCAGCAGTCGGACTAGCGTCTCCTACAATGAGCAGTTCTTC
many,TRBV7-9,TRBJ1-2,-,CASSLHRGDGYGYTF,TGTGCCAGCAGCTTACATCGGGGTGACGGTTATGGCTACACCTTC
-,TRBV5-1,TRBJ1-2,-,CASSSGTSYGYTF,TGCGCCAGCAGCTCCGGGACAAGCTATGGCTACACCTTC
many,TRBV28,TRBJ2-1,TRBD1,CASSPPPETGLNEQFF,TGTGCCAGCAGCCCACCTCCTGAGACAGGGTTAAATGAGCAGTTCTTC
-,TRBV7-6,TRBJ2-2,TRBD1,CASSPGTGGGWTGELFF,TGTGCCAGCAGCCCCGGGACAGGTGGCGGCTGGACCGGGGAGCTGTTTTTT
many,TRBV19,TRBJ2-7,-,CASSAGVYEQYF,TGTGCCAGTAGTGCCGGGGTCTACGAGCAGTACTTC
many,TRBV11-2,TRBJ2-5,TRBD1,CASSPDRAETQYF,TGTGCCAGCAGCCCAGACAGGGCGGAGACCCAGTACTTC
few,TRBV7-2,TRBJ1-1,-,CASSRLVNTEAFF,TGTGCCAGCAGCCGTTTGGTGAACACTGAAGCTTTCTTT
medium-sized,TRBV12-3/TRBV12-4,TRBJ1-5,-,CASSFSGGNQPQHF,TGTGCCAGCAGTTTCTCAGGGGGCAATCAGCCCCAGCATTTT
many,TRBV30,TRBJ1-1,-,CAWTGRSEAFF,TGTGCCTGGACAGGCCGCAGTGAAGCTTTCTTT
many,TRBV4-3,TRBJ1-3,-,CASSQDGPSSGNTIYF,TGCGCCAGCAGCCAAGATGGGCCGAGCTCTGGAAACACCATATATTTT
many,TRBV7-2,TRBJ2-5,TRBD2,CASSLGLAGGQETQYF,TGTGCCAGCAGCTTAGGACTAGCGGGGGGGCAAGAGACCCAGTACTTC
many,TRBV7-8,TRBJ2-7,TRBD1,CASSLARTGDYEQYF,TGTGCCAGCAGCTTAGCGAGGACAGGGGACTACGAGCAGTACTTC
few,TRBV7-2,TRBJ2-7,-,CASSPPLGYSYEQYF,TGTGCCAGCAGCCCACCTCTCGGCTACTCCTACGAGCAGTACTTC
many,TRBV28,TRBJ2-7,-,CASSSVRDLTYEQYF,TGTGCCAGCAGTTCTGTCAGGGACCTAACCTACGAGCAGTACTTC
medium-sized,TRBV7-2,TRBJ2-7,-,CASSLGTEQYF,TGTGCCAGCAGCTTAGGAACCGAGCAGTACTTC
many,TRBV20-1,TRBJ2-1,TRBD1,CSARPGQGGHEQFF,TGCAGTGCTAGACCCGGACAGGGGGGGCATGAGCAGTTCTTC
many,TRBV5-1,TRBJ1-1,TRBD1,CASSLPGQGHTEAFF,TGCGCCAGCAGCCTACCGGGACAGGGGCACACTGAAGCTTTCTTT
many,TRBV28,TRBJ1-2,-,CASSSPDRFYGYTF,TGTGCCAGCAGTTCCCCCGACAGGTTCTATGGCTACACCTTC
many,TRBV5-4,TRBJ2-3,TRBD1,CASSPGQGVDTQYF,TGTGCCAGCAGCCCGGGACAGGGTGTAGATACGCAGTATTTT
many,TRBV27,TRBJ2-7,-,CASSSGAEYEQYF,TGTGCCAGCAGTTCGGGGGCAGAATACGAGCAGTACTTC
few,TRBV28,TRBJ1-4,-,CASSTSLSTNEKLFF,TGTGCCAGCAGTACCTCGCTGTCAACTAATGAAAAACTGTTTTTT
-,TRBV19,TRBJ1-5,-,CASSAKDSNQPQHF,TGTGCCAGTAGTGCCAAGGATAGCAATCAGCCCCAGCATTTT
few,TRBV7-9,TRBJ2-5,-,CASSSQGLLQETQYF,TGTGCCAGCAGCTCCCAGGGTCTACTCCAAGAGACCCAGTACTTC
many,TRBV7-6,TRBJ1-2,-,CASSPGRGLAYGYTF,TGTGCCAGCAGCCCAGGGCGGGGACTTGCCTATGGCTACACCTTC
many,TRBV12-3/TRBV12-4,TRBJ2-1,-,CASLTVYGIYNEQFF,TGTGCCAGCTTAACAGTTTACGGGATTTACAATGAGCAGTTCTTC
many,TRBV7-2,TRBJ2-3,TRBD2,CASSTYSGASTDTQYF,TGTGCCAGCAGCACCTATAGCGGGGCGAGCACAGATACGCAGTATTTT
many,TRBV7-8,TRBJ2-3,TRBD2,CASSLEVFRGGRDTQYF,TGTGCCAGCAGCTTAGAGGTATTTCGGGGGGGCCGAGATACGCAGTATTTT
few,TRBV11-1,TRBJ1-1,TRBD1,CASSFFGQGMTEAFF,TGTGCCAGCAGCTTTTTTGGACAGGGTATGACTGAAGCTTTCTTT
many,TRBV4-1,TRBJ2-2,TRBD1,CASSQGGQGAYTGELFF,TGCGCCAGCAGCCAAGGAGGCCAGGGGGCTTACACCGGGGAGCTGTTTTTT
many,TRBV10-3,TRBJ1-5,TRBD1,CAISESVTGVFQPQHF,TGTGCCATCAGTGAGTCGGTGACAGGGGTTTTTCAGCCCCAGCATTTT
many,TRBV12-3/TRBV12-4,TRBJ2-6,TRBD1,CASSLGTGRSGANVLTF,TGTGCCAGCAGCTTAGGGACAGGAAGATCTGGGGCCAACGTCCTGACTTTC
-,TRBV12-3/TRBV12-4,TRBJ2-7,-,CASSLMNEQYF,TGTGCCAGCAGTCTAATGAACGAGCAGTACTTC
many,TRBV29-1,TRBJ1-1,-,CSVKGVMNTEAFF,TGCAGCGTTAAAGGGGTAATGAACACTGAAGCTTTCTTT
-,TRBV7-2,TRBJ2-1,TRBD2,CASSSKLAGGRDEQFF,TGTGCCAGCAGCTCCAAGCTAGCGGGGGGGCGGGATGAGCAGTTCTTC
few,TRBV7-9,TRBJ2-7,-,CASGHSPPGEQYF,TGTGCCAGCGGACACAGTCCCCCAGGGGAGCAGTACTTC
many,TRBV19,TRBJ2-1,TRBD2,CASNLAGSNEQFF,TGTGCCAGTAACCTAGCGGGGTCCAATGAGCAGTTCTTC
many,TRBV7-6,TRBJ2-7,TRBD1,CASSPRTGGGTYRSYEQYF,TGTGCCAGCAGCCCTAGGACAGGGGGCGGGACGTATCGATCCTACGAGCAGTACTTC
many,TRBV19,TRBJ1-1,TRBD1,CASSWDSMNTEAFF,TGTGCCAGTAGTTGGGACAGTATGAACACTGAAGCTTTCTTT
many,TRBV4-2,TRBJ2-3,-,CASSQVLGRRTDTQYF,TGTGCCAGCAGCCAAGTTTTAGGACGGCGCACAGATACGCAGTATTTT
-,TRBV7-3,TRBJ2-3,TRBD2,CPGILAGTTDTQYF,TGTCCCGGAATTCTAGCGGGGACCACAGATACGCAGTATTTT
many,TRBV6-1,TRBJ1-1,-,CASSDRVATEAFF,TGTGCCAGCAGTGACAGGGTAGCCACTGAAGCTTTCTTT
few,TRBV13,TRBJ2-5,TRBD1,CASSFPGQQETQYF,TGTGCCAGCAGCTTTCCGGGACAGCAAGAGACCCAGTACTTC
many,TRBV25-1,TRBJ2-3,-,CASSGYFGTQYF,TGTGCCAGCAGTGGGTACTTCGGTACGCAGTATTTT
-,TRBV29-1,TRBJ2-7,TRBD2,CSVELGASGGYEQYF,TGCAGCGTTGAACTTGGTGCTAGCGGGGGCTACGAGCAGTACTTC
many,TRBV10-3,TRBJ1-1,-,CAISEDRGNTEAFF,TGTGCCATCAGTGAAGACAGAGGGAACACTGAAGCTTTCTTT
many,TRBV10-3,TRBJ1-5,-,CAISELGDTQPQHF,TGTGCCATCAGTGAGTTGGGGGACACTCAGCCCCAGCATTTT
many,TRBV2,TRBJ2-5,TRBD2,CASRAGRNQETQYF,TGTGCCAGCAGAGCGGGAAGGAACCAAGAGACCCAGTACTTC